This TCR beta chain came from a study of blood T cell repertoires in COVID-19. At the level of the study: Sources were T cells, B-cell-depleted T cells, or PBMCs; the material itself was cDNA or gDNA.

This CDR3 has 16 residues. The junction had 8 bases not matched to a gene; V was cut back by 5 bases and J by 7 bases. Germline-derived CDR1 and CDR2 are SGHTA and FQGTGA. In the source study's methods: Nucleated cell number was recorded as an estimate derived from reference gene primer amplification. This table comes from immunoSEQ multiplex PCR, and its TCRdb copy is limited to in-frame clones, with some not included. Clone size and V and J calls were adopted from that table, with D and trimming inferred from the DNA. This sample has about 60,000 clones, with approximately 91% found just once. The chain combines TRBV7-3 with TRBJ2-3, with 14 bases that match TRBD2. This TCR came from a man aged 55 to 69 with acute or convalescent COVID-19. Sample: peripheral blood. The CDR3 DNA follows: TGTGCCAGCAGCCCGAGACTAGCGGGAGGGGCAAATACGCAGTATTTT. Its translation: CASSPRLAGGANTQYF.